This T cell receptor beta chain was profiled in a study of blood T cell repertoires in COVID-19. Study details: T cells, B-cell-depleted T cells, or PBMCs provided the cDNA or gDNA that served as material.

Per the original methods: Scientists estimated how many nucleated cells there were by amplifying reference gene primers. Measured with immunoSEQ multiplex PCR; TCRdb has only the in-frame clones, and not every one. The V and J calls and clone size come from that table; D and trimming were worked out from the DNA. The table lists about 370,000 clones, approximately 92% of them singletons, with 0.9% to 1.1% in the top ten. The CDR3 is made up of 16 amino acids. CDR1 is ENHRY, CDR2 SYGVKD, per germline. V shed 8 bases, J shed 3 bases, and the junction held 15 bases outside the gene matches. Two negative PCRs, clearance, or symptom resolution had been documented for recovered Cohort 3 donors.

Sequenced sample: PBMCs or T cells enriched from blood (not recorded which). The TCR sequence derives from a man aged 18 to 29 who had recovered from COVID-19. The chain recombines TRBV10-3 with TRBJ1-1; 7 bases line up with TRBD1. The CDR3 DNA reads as TGTGCCATCGGGACCACAGGGGCCAAAGGGTACACTGAAGCTTTCTTT. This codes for CAIGTTGAKGYTEAFF.